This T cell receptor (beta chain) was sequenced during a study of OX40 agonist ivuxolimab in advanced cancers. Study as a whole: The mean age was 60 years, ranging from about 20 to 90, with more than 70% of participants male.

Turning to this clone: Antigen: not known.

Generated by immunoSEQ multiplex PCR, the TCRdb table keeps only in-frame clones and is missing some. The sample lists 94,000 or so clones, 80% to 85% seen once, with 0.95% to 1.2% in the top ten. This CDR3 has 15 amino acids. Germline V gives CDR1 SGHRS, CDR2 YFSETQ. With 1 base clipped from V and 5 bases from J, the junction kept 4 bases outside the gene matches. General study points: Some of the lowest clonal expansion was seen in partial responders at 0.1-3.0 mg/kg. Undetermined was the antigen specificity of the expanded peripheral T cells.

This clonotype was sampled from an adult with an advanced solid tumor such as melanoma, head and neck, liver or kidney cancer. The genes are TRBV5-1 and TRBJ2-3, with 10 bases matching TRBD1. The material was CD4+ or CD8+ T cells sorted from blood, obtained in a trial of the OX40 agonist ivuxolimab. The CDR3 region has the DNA TGCGCCAGCAGCTTGTCCGGGACAGGGGTAGATACGCAGTATTTT. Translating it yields CASSLSGTGVDTQYF.